One and the same sample provided the 7 T cell receptor beta chains below, sequenced in a study of shared clonotypes between healthy human individuals. TCRdb keeps only in-frame clones here, not all; method: immunoSEQ multiplex PCR. The profile shows about 2.4 million clones, under 95% of them singletons. Sequencing was performed on naive CD4+ T cells from PBMCs. Documented subset: CD45RA+ positively selected. The receptors come from a man in his late teens or twenties in good health. Some clones in this sample may be carry-over from other donors' samples.

This chain connects TRBV11-3 to TRBJ2-7; TRBD1 agrees at 9 bases. The CDR3 consists of 15 residues. V trimming: 4 bases; J trimming: 0 bases; junction bases outside the gene matches: 4. The V gene's germline CDR1 is SGHNT and CDR2 YENEEA. The CDR3 here is CASSSGQGGSYEQYF. DNA of the CDR3: TGTGCCAGCAGCTCGGGACAGGGCGGCTCCTACGAGCAGTACTTC.

This chain uses TRBV4-1 with TRBJ1-4; 7 positions agree with TRBD1. The germline V gene encodes CDR1 MGHRA and CDR2 YSYEKL. The CDR3 has 15 amino acids. V lost 4 bases and J lost 5; bases outside the gene matches: 7. CDR3 in amino acids: CASSRTGVGNEKLFF. CDR3 in DNA: TGCGCCAGCAGCCGTACAGGGGTTGGGAATGAAAAACTGTTTTTT.

The chain is built from TRBV6-6 and TRBJ1-1; D not resolved. Per germline, CDR1 MNHNY and CDR2 SVGAGI (reference sequence). This CDR3 is built from 14 residues. V was trimmed by 3 bases and J by 6 bases, leaving 14 bases between them. The CDR3 bases are TGTGCCAGCAGTTATGTCCGGGGAGGGTCTGAAGCTTTCTTT. This gives the protein CASSYVRGGSEAFF.

The chain joins TRBV28 to TRBJ2-1; maybe TRBD1 (5 bases). The CDR3 length is 15 residues. With 6 bases removed from V and 1 base from J, the gap between germline ends came to 13 bases. Germline V CDR1 and CDR2: MDHEN, SYDVKM. The CDR3 sequence: CASRYTGASYNEQFF. In nucleotides, the CDR3 is TGTGCCAGCAGGTACACTGGGGCTTCCTACAATGAGCAGTTCTTC.

This chain connects TRBV7-9 to TRBJ2-7; D perhaps matches TRBD1 (6 bases). Trimming left V 5 bases short and J 5 bases short, with 10 bases between. The germline gives CDR1 SEHNR, CDR2 FQNEAQ (reference sequence). This CDR3 has 12 residues. As DNA, the CDR3 is TGTGCCAGCAGCGAACAGGGCCACGAGCAGTACTTC. Translation: CASSEQGHEQYF.

The chain employs TRBV5-4 and TRBJ2-3; TRBD1 agrees at 7 bases. The J segment lost 2 bases and the V segment lost 5 bases, leaving 8 bases of the junction unmatched. Per germline, CDR1 SGHNT and CDR2 YYREEE (reference sequence). This CDR3 is 15 amino acids long. The CDR3 sequence: CASRSGTAFTDTQYF. The CDR3, as DNA: TGTGCCAGCAGGTCCGGGACAGCCTTCACAGATACGCAGTATTTT.

This clone has only one observation. V usage is TRBV5-1 and J usage is TRBJ2-3; 8 nucleotides line up with TRBD1. CDR3 length equals 15 residues. CDR1 and CDR2 (germline): SGHRS, YFSETQ. The V segment lost 2 bases and the J segment 2 bases; nucleotides outside the gene matches: 4. The CDR3 bases are TGCGCCAGCAGCTTCCGGGACAGGATCACAGATACGCAGTATTTT. Translating gives CASSFRDRITDTQYF.